This is a list of T cell receptor beta chains from one sample in a study of regulatory and conventional T cells in RAG deficiency. Produced via immunoSEQ multiplex PCR; TCRdb's table is partial and in-frame only. The sample lists roughly 34,000 clones; about 80% were seen once. These same records also appear under a second study, on regulatory T cells.

Specimen: CD4+ effector T cells sorted from blood. The receptors were gathered from a human donor in good health. The CDR3 runs from the conserved cysteine through the conserved F or W. A D gene is named only where the DNA matches it firmly. The size entry is marked missing in some rows and otherwise reads once, few, many or a size class.

abundance	len	v_gene	d_gene	j_gene	CDR3aa	CDR3nt
NA	15	TRBV6-6	TRBD1	TRBJ1-5	CASSPQGGSNQPQHF	TGTGCCAGCAGCCCACAGGGGGGGAGCAATCAGCCCCAGCATTTT
NA	15	TRBV18	TRBD2	TRBJ2-1	CASSPPDSGIHEQFF	TGTGCCAGCTCACCACCTGACAGCGGGATTCATGAGCAGTTCTTC
NA	15	TRBV9	NA	TRBJ2-7	CASPPGRGPQYEQYF	TGTGCCAGCCCCCCCGGGCGGGGGCCCCAGTACGAGCAGTACTTC
NA	15	TRBV5-1	NA	TRBJ1-1	CASSLDEGMNTEAFF	TGCGCCAGCAGCTTGGATGAGGGCATGAACACTGAAGCTTTCTTT
NA	15	TRBV5-4	TRBD1	TRBJ2-7	CASSPGQVASYEQYF	TGTGCCAGCAGCCCGGGACAGGTGGCATCCTACGAGCAGTACTTC
NA	17	TRBV5-1	NA	TRBJ1-6	CASSLDPGSSYNSPLHF	TGCGCCAGCAGCTTGGATCCGGGGAGCTCCTATAATTCACCCCTCCACTTT
few	15	TRBV5-1	NA	TRBJ1-3	CASSLHDTTGNTIYF	TGCGCCAGCAGCCTCCATGACACGACTGGAAACACCATATATTTT
NA	14	TRBV5-1	TRBD1	TRBJ2-2	CASSLGQVTGELFF	TGCGCCAGCAGCCTGGGACAGGTCACCGGGGAGCTGTTTTTT
NA	14	TRBV2	TRBD1	TRBJ1-5	CASRRTGGNQPQHF	TGTGCCAGCAGGCGGACAGGGGGCAATCAGCCCCAGCATTTT
NA	13	TRBV5-4	NA	TRBJ1-2	CASSLDSNYGYTF	TGTGCCAGCAGCTTGGACAGTAACTATGGCTACACCTTC
NA	17	TRBV21-1	NA	TRBJ2-5	CASSKGRVVEGVETQYF	TGTGCCAGCAGCAAAGGGCGGGTGGTTGAGGGAGTAGAGACCCAGTACTTC
NA	15	TRBV5-1	TRBD1	TRBJ1-5	CASSPSDRDNQPQHF	TGCGCCAGCAGCCCGAGTGACAGGGACAATCAGCCCCAGCATTTT
NA	13	TRBV7-9	NA	TRBJ2-2	CATGLSNTGELFF	TGTGCCACCGGACTGTCGAACACCGGGGAGCTGTTTTTT
NA	14	TRBV6-6	NA	TRBJ2-7	CASSTITLLYEQYF	TGTGCCAGCAGCACCATAACCCTTTTATACGAGCAGTACTTC
NA	13	TRBV7-2	NA	TRBJ2-3	CASSLGRTDTQYF	TGTGCCAGCAGCTTAGGTAGGACAGATACGCAGTATTTT
few	13	TRBV5-4	NA	TRBJ1-6	CASRTGPDSPLHF	TGTGCCAGCAGGACAGGCCCTGATTCACCCCTCCACTTT